This note documents a single TCR beta chain sequence. How the authors handled the data: Reference gene primer amplification yielded estimated nucleated cell counts. The table came from immunoSEQ multiplex PCR; TCRdb's copy has only in-frame clones and leaves some out. D and trimming come from the DNA, and the V and J calls and clone size come from that table. The sample has 140,000 to 150,000 clones, around 90% seen once; the top ten hold approximately 2%. This sample was included in a study of blood T cell repertoires in COVID-19. Study as a whole: Both acute and convalescent COVID-19 samples were obtained from the United States, Italy and Spain.

The CDR3 is 15 amino acids. CDR1 KGHDR and CDR2 SFDVKD come from the germline V gene. V dropped 4 bases and J dropped 6; count of bases not matched to a gene: 6. This chain connects TRBV24-1 to TRBJ2-3; 10 bases are a match to TRBD2. Sample: peripheral blood. This TCR derives from a man between 65 and 85 years old with acute or convalescent COVID-19. The CDR3 reads CATSDSSGGLDTQYF. CDR3 in DNA: TGTGCCACCAGTGACTCTAGCGGGGGATTGGATACGCAGTATTTT.